This T cell receptor (beta chain) was found in a study of blood T cell repertoires in COVID-19. Overall study context: There were acute and convalescent COVID-19 samples, and they came from the United States, Italy and Spain.

In the study's own analysis: Reference gene primer amplification gave nucleated cell count estimates. Only in-frame clones appear in the TCRdb table, and some are missing; sequencing was by immunoSEQ multiplex PCR. The V and J calls and clone size come from that table; D and trimming were worked out from the DNA. The sample yields 25,000 to 30,000 clones, 85% to 95% seen once. Germline assignment: CDR1 SGHVT and CDR2 SQSDAQ. The V end was cut by 9 bases, the J end by 4 bases, with 16 bases between. The CDR3 loop spans 15 amino acids. The sequenced material came from peripheral blood. The TCR comes from a woman between 65 and 79 years old with COVID-19, enrolled during active disease. The rearrangement joins TRBV7-4 to TRBJ1-6; TRBD1 might be the D (5 bases). CDR3 bases: TGTGCCAGGACGACAGAGATTAATTATAATTCACCCCTCCACTTT. This translates into CARTTEINYNSPLHF.